This T cell receptor beta chain originates from a study of shared clonotypes between healthy human individuals. Background on the study: Each donor's CD8 memory used one plate, CD8 naive two, each CD4 subset three. Points from the study as a whole: Clonotypes which were not shared had lower generation probabilities than clonotypes that all four donors shared. Sharing across four donors was highest in naive CD4 (roughly 5%) and lowest in memory CD8 (around 0.4%).

Adult Caucasians living in Nashville, Tennessee made up all of the donors. TCRdb keeps only in-frame clones here, not all; method: immunoSEQ multiplex PCR. The table shows millions of clones, with approximately 93% occurring only once. Between the trimmed V and J ends, which lost 0 bases and 2 bases, there was a span of 4 bases. Looked up from germline, CDR1 is LNHNV and CDR2 is YYDKDF (reference sequence). The CDR3 covers 13 residues. On this clone itself: Its antigen remains unknown. This specimen includes other DNA sequences encoding the same CDR3.

Specimen: naive CD4+ T cells from PBMCs. As for subset: CD45RA+ positively selected. This chain links TRBV15 with TRBJ1-2, with D unclear. The clonotype comes from a man younger than 30 in good health. Some clones in this sample may be carry-over from other donors' samples. CDR3 DNA sequence: TGTGCCACCAGCAGAGATAGGAACTATGGCTACACCTTC. It is translated as CATSRDRNYGYTF. The full variable domain, rest sourced from reference TRBV15 and TRBJ1-2, is DAMVIQNPRYQVTQFGKPVTLSCSQTLNHNVMYWYQQKSSQAPKLLFHYYDKDFNNEADTPDNFQSRRPNTSFCFLDIRSPGLGDTAMYLCATSRDRNYGYTFGSGTRLTVV.